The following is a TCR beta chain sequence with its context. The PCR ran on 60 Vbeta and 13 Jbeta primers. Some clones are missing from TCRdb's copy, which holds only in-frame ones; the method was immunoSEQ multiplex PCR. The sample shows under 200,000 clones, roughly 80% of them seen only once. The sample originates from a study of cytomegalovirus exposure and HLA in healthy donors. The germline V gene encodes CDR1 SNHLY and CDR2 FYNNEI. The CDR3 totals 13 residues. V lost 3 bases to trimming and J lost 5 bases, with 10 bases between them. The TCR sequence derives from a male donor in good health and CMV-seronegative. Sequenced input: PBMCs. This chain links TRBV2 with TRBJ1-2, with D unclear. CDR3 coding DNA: TGTGCCAGCAGTGAGCAACAGCTATATGGCTACACCTTC. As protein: CASSEQQLYGYTF.